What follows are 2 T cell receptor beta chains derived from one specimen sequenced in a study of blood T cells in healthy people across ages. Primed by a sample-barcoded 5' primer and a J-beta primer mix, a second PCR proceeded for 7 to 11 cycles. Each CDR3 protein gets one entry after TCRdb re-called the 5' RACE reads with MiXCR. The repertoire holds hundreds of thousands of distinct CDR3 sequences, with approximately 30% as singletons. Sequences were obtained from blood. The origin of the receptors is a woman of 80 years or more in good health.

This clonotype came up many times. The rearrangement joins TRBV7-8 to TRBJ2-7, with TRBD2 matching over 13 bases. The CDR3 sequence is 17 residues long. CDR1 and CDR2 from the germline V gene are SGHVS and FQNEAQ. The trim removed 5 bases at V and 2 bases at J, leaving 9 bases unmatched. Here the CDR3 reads CASSKGQGLAGTYEQYF. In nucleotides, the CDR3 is TGTGCCAGCAGCAAAGGACAGGGACTAGCGGGAACCTACGAGCAGTACTTC.

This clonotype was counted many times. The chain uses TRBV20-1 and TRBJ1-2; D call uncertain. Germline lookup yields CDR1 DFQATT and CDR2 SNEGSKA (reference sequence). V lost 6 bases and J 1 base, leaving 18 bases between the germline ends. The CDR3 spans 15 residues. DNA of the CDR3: TGCAGTGCCAAGACTCAGGTCAGGCTTAACTATGGCTACACCTTC. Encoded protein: CSAKTQVRLNYGYTF.